Following are 13 T cell receptor beta chains from one sample sequenced in a study of patients and donors after allogeneic stem cell transplantation. TCRdb re-analysed the RT-PCR reads in MiXCR, keeping a single row per CDR3 protein. This table holds more than 150,000 distinct CDR3 sequences, 40% to 45% found once. What was sequenced was blood, either unsorted or a sorted T cell fraction (not recorded which). Receptors originate from a human donor who was either an allogeneic HSCT recipient or a stem cell or donor lymphocyte infusion donor (not recorded which). It is not recorded whose cells these are; they may come from a transplant donor.

This clonotype has only a few counts. This chain links TRBV7-8 with TRBJ1-1, with 8 nucleotides matching TRBD1. V was pared by 2 bases and J by 1 base, with 6 bases of the junction left unmatched. This CDR3 has 16 residues. CDR1 and CDR2 from the germline V gene are SGHVS and FQNEAQ. In nucleotides, the CDR3 is TGTGCCAGCAGCTTACGGGACAGGAGGCCGAACACTGAAGCTTTCTTT. It codes for CASSLRDRRPNTEAFF.

J is TRBJ1-2 and V is TRBV19; 7 bases match TRBD1. The CDR3 sequence is 16 residues long. V was pared by 5 bases and J by 1 base, with 10 bases of the junction left unmatched. Germline lookup yields CDR1 LNHDA and CDR2 SQIVND (reference sequence). In DNA form, the CDR3 reads TGTGCCAGTAGTCTCACGACAGGGCCTATTAACTATGGCTACACCTTC. Translating it yields CASSLTTGPINYGYTF.

The rearrangement links TRBV7-3 to TRBJ2-3, with 8 bases identical to TRBD2. The CDR3 has 15 amino acids. The V and J ends lost 0 bases and 9 bases, in that order; junction bases with no gene match: 8. CDR1 and CDR2 (germline): SGHTA, FQGTGA. The CDR3 sequence: CASSLTGSGSSTQYF. DNA for the CDR3: TGTGCCAGCAGCTTAACGGGCAGCGGGAGTAGCACGCAGTATTTT. Complete variable domain (other parts from reference TRBV7-3 and TRBJ2-3): GAGVSQTPSNKVTEKGKYVELRCDPISGHTALYWYRQSLGQGPEFLIYFQGTGAADDSGLPNDRFFAVRPEGSVSTLKIQRTERGDSAVYLCASSLTGSGSSTQYFGPGTRLTVL.

The chain combines TRBV6-1 with TRBJ2-2, with 11 positions matching TRBD2. Germline V lookup: CDR1 MNHNS, CDR2 SASEGT. This CDR3 comprises 21 residues. V gave up 2 bases and J gave up 5 bases; unmatched junction bases: 19. The CDR3 region has the DNA TGTGCCAGCAGTGAATTTAGGCTAGCGGGAGGAGTCGGAGTCAGAACCGGGGAGCTGTTTTTT. It specifies CASSEFRLAGGVGVRTGELFF.

The gene calls are TRBV7-2 and TRBJ1-1; D unresolved. Germline loops: CDR1 SGHTA, CDR2 FQGNSA. The CDR3 runs to 13 residues. V lost 3 bases, J lost 3 bases, and 8 bases lay in between. Here the CDR3 reads CASSFLFDTEAFF. The DNA of the CDR3 is TGTGCCAGCAGCTTCCTCTTTGACACTGAAGCTTTCTTT.

The CDR3 DNA is TGTGCCAGCAGCCGGAACTCGGTCGGGGAGCTGTTTTTT. As protein: CASSRNSVGELFF. The chain is built from TRBV11-2 and TRBJ2-2; D gene ambiguous. The length of the CDR3 is 13 residues. V was clipped by 5 bases and J by 7 bases, with 11 bases between them. Germline values: CDR1 SGHAT, CDR2 FQNNGV.

In the case of this clonotype: The germline gene is not matched at one end of the junction; a read error may be the cause. This rearrangement joins TRBV6-5 to TRBJ1-2; no definite D call. Germline loops: CDR1 MNHEY, CDR2 SVGAGI. The CDR3 has 14 amino acids. The CDR3 loop is CAGSYSSPIYGYTF. The CDR3 DNA reads as TGTGCCGGCAGTTACTCGAGTCCGATCTATGGCTACACCTTC.

This chain links TRBV2 with TRBJ2-2; 9 bases agree with TRBD1. Germline values: CDR1 SNHLY, CDR2 FYNNEI. The V and J ends lost 10 bases and 5 bases, in that order; junction bases with no gene match: 8. There are 14 residues in the CDR3. The CDR3 loop reads CAKAGTGNTGELFF. DNA for the CDR3: TGTGCCAAGGCGGGGACAGGGAATACCGGGGAGCTGTTTTTT.

The V gene is TRBV7-9, the J gene TRBJ1-2; D call uncertain. From germline, CDR1 is SEHNR and CDR2 FQNEAQ (reference sequence). CDR3 length: 12 residues. V was pared by 7 bases and J by 7 bases, with 13 bases between. For the CDR3, the DNA is TGTGCCAGCACCCCCCGGGTGTTTGGCTACACCTTC. Amino acid sequence: CASTPRVFGYTF.

The chain links TRBV7-2 to TRBJ1-5; D gene uncertain. CDR3 length: 15 residues. Trimming removed 5 bases at V and 6 bases at J, with 17 bases between. CDR1 is SGHTA, CDR2 FQGNSA, per germline. CDR3 residues: CASSLTAAHGQPQHF. CDR3 nucleotides: TGTGCCAGCAGCCTAACGGCCGCACACGGTCAGCCCCAGCATTTT.

This clonotype was observed a few times. This chain joins TRBV5-6 and TRBJ1-1, with 9 bases fitting TRBD1. This CDR3 region has 13 residues. Trimming at V came to 3 bases and at J to 5 bases, leaving 2 bases not matched to a gene. Germline values: CDR1 SGHDT, CDR2 YYEEEE. The CDR3 reads CASSSDRGTEAFF. Here the CDR3 DNA reads TGTGCCAGCAGCTCAGACAGGGGGACTGAAGCTTTCTTT.

This clonotype was counted between two and nine times. This chain uses TRBV29-1 with TRBJ1-4; D not certain. With 3 bases removed from V and 2 bases from J, the gap between germline ends came to 7 bases. CDR1 and CDR2 (germline): SQVTM, ANQGSEA. This CDR3 is built from 13 residues. The CDR3 here is CSVEGGTNEKLFF. The CDR3 coding sequence is TGCAGCGTTGAGGGAGGTACTAATGAAAAACTGTTTTTT.

In its sample, this clonotype was seen a few times. J is TRBJ1-6 and V is TRBV28; TRBD1 might be the D (5 bases). Germline CDR1 reads MDHEN; CDR2 reads SYDVKM. V was shortened by 7 bases and J by 9 bases, with 16 bases between the two germline ends. The CDR3 has 14 residues. In nucleotides, the CDR3 is TGTGCCAGCACCGACCAGCAGGGACCTTCACCCCTCCACTTT. It encodes CASTDQQGPSPLHF.